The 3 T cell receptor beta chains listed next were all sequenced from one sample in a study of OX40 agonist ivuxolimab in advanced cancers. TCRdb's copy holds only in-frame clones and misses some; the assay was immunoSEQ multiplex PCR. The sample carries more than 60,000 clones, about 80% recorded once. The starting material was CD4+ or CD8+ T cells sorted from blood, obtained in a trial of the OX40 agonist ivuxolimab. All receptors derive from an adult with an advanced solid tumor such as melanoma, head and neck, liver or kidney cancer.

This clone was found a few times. DNA of the CDR3: TGTGCCAGCAGTCCCTGGGTGGGGGTTAGCACAGATACGCAGTATTTT. This codes for CASSPWVGVSTDTQYF. The genes are TRBV2 and TRBJ2-3, with D possibly called TRBD1 or TRBD2 (5 bases each). V was trimmed by 5 bases and J by 0 bases, leaving 15 bases between them. Germline assignment: CDR1 SNHLY and CDR2 FYNNEI. This CDR3 is built from 16 residues.

The CDR3 bases are TGTGCCAGCTCACCCGGACAGGGGGTACGAGAGACCCAGTACTTC. Its protein product is CASSPGQGVRETQYF. The genes are TRBV18 and TRBJ2-5, with 10 bases that match TRBD1. Germline values: CDR1 KGHSH, CDR2 LQKENI. The CDR3 is 15 amino acids. The junction had 5 bases not matched to a gene; V was cut back by 3 bases and J by 4 bases.

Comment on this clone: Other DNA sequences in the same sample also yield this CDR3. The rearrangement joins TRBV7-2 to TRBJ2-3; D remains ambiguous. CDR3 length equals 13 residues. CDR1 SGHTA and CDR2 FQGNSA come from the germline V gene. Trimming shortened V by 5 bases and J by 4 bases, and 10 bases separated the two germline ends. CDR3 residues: CASSLGSSDTQYF. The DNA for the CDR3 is TGTGCCAGCAGCCTAGGTTCGTCAGATACGCAGTATTTT.